A selection of T cell receptor beta chains follows, all from one sample in a study of CD8 T cells in Susac syndrome. TCRdb itself ran the immunoSEQ multiplex PCR reads through MiXCR, one entry per CDR3 protein. The sample holds some 200,000 distinct CDR3 sequences; nearly 95% are singletons and the top ten take around 0.085%. The sample consisted of CD4+ T cells from PBMCs. These receptors came from a human donor with multiple sclerosis. The CDR3 runs from the conserved cysteine through the conserved F or W. A D gene is named only where the DNA matches it firmly. The size of a clone is reported for some rows only, either as once, few or many, or as a class for expanded clones.

TRBV6-1	14	TRBJ2-7	-	-	CASSQGTLPYEQYF	TGTGCCAGCAGCCAGGGGACCCTTCCCTACGAGCAGTACTTC
TRBV12-3/TRBV12-4	14	TRBJ2-5	-	-	CASSSPPLSETQYF	TGTGCCAGCAGCTCTCCGCCTCTGTCGGAGACCCAGTACTTC
TRBV7-8	14	TRBJ2-5	-	-	CASSSPTQQETQYF	TGTGCCAGCAGCTCCCCGACTCAACAAGAGACCCAGTACTTC
TRBV30	14	TRBJ2-5	-	TRBD1	CAWSHTTGVRTQYF	TGTGCCTGGAGCCACACCACAGGGGTCCGGACCCAGTACTTC
TRBV7-9	14	TRBJ2-7	-	-	CASSLGPGPREQYF	TGTGCCAGCAGCTTAGGGCCAGGTCCACGGGAGCAGTACTTC
TRBV20-1	14	TRBJ1-2	-	-	CSARGGLVNYGYTF	TGCAGTGCTAGAGGGGGCTTGGTTAACTATGGCTACACCTTC
TRBV20-1	13	TRBJ2-1	-	-	CSARGSRGNEQFF	TGCAGTGCTAGAGGTAGCCGGGGTAATGAGCAGTTCTTC
TRBV18	13	TRBJ2-7	-	-	CASHEGLAYEQYF	TGTGCCAGCCACGAGGGTCTTGCCTACGAGCAGTACTTC
TRBV18	15	TRBJ1-1	-	TRBD1	CASSPFDRDDTEAFF	TGTGCCAGCTCACCATTTGACAGGGACGACACTGAAGCTTTCTTT
TRBV20-1	13	TRBJ2-7	-	-	CSAIRGPNYEQYF	TGCAGTGCTATCAGGGGACCCAACTACGAGCAGTACTTC
TRBV5-6	14	TRBJ2-5	-	TRBD2	CASSSSLAGETQYF	TGTGCCAGCAGCTCATCACTAGCGGGGGAGACCCAGTACTTC
TRBV18	16	TRBJ1-4	-	TRBD1	CASSPIGTGRSEKLFF	TGTGCCAGCTCACCTATCGGGACAGGGCGGAGTGAAAAACTGTTTTTT
TRBV2	13	TRBJ1-1	-	-	CASRVQGPSDSFF	TGTGCCAGCAGGGTACAGGGACCGAGCGACTCTTTCTTT
TRBV20-1	12	TRBJ2-5	-	-	CSAQGRGKTQYF	TGCAGTGCCCAGGGACGGGGAAAGACCCAGTACTTC
TRBV4-1	14	TRBJ2-3	-	-	CASSPGDRLDTQYF	TGCGCCAGCAGCCCCGGGGACCGGCTAGATACGCAGTATTTT
TRBV4-1	16	TRBJ2-7	-	TRBD1	CASSPRRTGTTGEQYF	TGCGCCAGCAGCCCACGAAGGACAGGGACGACGGGTGAGCAGTACTTC
TRBV9	13	TRBJ1-2	once	TRBD1	CASTPGQALSYTF	TGTGCCAGCACCCCGGGACAGGCTTTATCATACACCTTC
TRBV20-1	14	TRBJ2-1	-	-	CSAFPGTGFNEQFF	TGCAGTGCCTTCCCCGGGACGGGATTCAATGAGCAGTTCTTC
TRBV12-3/TRBV12-4	15	TRBJ2-7	-	-	CASSLGVNGAYEQYF	TGTGCCAGCAGTTTAGGGGTCAATGGCGCCTACGAGCAGTACTTC
TRBV19	13	TRBJ1-2	few	TRBD1	CASSSGQGDGYTF	TGTGCCAGTAGTTCAGGACAGGGCGATGGCTACACCTTC
TRBV3-1	13	TRBJ1-5	-	-	CASSQDSSQPQHF	TGTGCCAGCAGCCAAGATAGTAGTCAGCCCCAGCATTTT
TRBV20-1	15	TRBJ1-2	once	-	CSASPQGRRDYGYTF	TGCAGTGCTAGCCCCCAGGGTCGGCGAGACTATGGCTACACCTTC